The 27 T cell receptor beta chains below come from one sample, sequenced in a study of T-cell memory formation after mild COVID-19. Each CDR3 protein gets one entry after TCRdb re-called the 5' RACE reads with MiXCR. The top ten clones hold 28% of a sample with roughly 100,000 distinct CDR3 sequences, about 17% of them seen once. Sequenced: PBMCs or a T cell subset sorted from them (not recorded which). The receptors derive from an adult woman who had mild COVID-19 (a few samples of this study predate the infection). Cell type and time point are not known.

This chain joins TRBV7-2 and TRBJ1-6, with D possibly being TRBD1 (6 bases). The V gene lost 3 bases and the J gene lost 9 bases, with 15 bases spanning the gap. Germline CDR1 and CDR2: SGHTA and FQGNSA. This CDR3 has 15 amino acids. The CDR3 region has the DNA TGTGCCAGCAGCTTCATGACAGGATGGCGTTCACCCCTCCACTTT. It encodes CASSFMTGWRSPLHF.

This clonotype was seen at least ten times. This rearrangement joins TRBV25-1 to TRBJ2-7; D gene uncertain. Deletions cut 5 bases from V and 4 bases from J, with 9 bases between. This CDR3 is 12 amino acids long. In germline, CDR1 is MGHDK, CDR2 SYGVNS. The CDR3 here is CASSSHGYEQYF. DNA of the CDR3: TGTGCCAGCAGTTCCCACGGTTACGAGCAGTACTTC.

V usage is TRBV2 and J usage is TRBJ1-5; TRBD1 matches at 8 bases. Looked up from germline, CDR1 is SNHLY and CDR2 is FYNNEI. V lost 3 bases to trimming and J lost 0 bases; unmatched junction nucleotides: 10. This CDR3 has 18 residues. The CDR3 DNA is TGTGCCAGCAGTGACAGGGGGCTTGGTTTTCTTAGCAATCAGCCCCAGCATTTT. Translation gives CASSDRGLGFLSNQPQHF. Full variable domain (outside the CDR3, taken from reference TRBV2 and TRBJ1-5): EPEVTQTPSHQVTQMGQEVILRCVPISNHLYFYWYRQILGQKVEFLVSFYNNEISEKSEIFDDQFSVERPDGSNFTLKIRSTKLEDSAMYFCASSDRGLGFLSNQPQHFGDGTRLSIL.

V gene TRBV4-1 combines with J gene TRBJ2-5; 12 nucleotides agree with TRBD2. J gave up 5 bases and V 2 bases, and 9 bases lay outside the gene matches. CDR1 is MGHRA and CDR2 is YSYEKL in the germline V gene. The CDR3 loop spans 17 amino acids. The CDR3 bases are TGCGCCAGCAGCCAACTTTCCCTAGCGGGGGGGCACGAGACCCAGTACTTC. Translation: CASSQLSLAGGHETQYF.

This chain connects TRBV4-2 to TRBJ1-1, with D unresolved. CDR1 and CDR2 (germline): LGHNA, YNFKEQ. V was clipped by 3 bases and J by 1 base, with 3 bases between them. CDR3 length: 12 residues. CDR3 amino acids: CASSQGNTEAFF. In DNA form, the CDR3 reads TGTGCCAGCAGCCAGGGGAACACTGAAGCTTTCTTT.

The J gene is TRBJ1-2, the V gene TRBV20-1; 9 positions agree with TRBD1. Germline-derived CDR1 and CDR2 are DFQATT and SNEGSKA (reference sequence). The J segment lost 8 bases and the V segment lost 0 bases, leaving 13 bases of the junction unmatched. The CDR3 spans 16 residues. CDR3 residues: CSARDRRTGVGEGYTF. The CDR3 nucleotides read TGCAGTGCTAGAGATCGTAGGACAGGGGTCGGGGAAGGCTACACCTTC.

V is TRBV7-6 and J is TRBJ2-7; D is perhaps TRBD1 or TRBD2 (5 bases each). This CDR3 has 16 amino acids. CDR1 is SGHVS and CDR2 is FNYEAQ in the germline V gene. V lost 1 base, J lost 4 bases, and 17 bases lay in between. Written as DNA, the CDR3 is TGTGCCAGCAGCTTAGTCGCCGACGGGGCTGATTACGAGCAGTACTTC. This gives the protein CASSLVADGADYEQYF.

CDR3 residues: CASSSSSERTQYF. Written as DNA, the CDR3 is TGTGCCAGCAGTTCCTCTAGCGAGCGTACGCAGTATTTT. V usage is TRBV7-9 and J usage is TRBJ2-3, with D perhaps matching TRBD2 (6 bases). The CDR3 spans 13 residues. Germline V lookup: CDR1 SEHNR, CDR2 FQNEAQ (reference sequence). The V end lost 6 bases, the J end lost 8 bases, and 15 bases lay between the germline ends. Based on the CDR3 plus reference TRBV7-9 and TRBJ2-3, the full variable domain is DTGVSQNPRHKITKRGQNVTFRCDPISEHNRLYWYRQTLGQGPEFLTYFQNEAQLEKSRLLSDRFSAERPKGSFSTLEIQRTEQGDSAMYLCASSSSSERTQYFGPGTRLTVL.

The CDR3 loop is CASSPWTGYEQFF. The CDR3 nucleotides are TGTGCCAGCAGCCCCTGGACAGGATATGAGCAGTTCTTC. V is TRBV11-2 and J is TRBJ2-1, with 7 positions matching TRBD1. CDR1 and CDR2 from the germline V gene are SGHAT and FQNNGV. Trimming at V came to 5 bases and at J to 8 bases, leaving 6 bases not matched to a gene. The CDR3 totals 13 residues.

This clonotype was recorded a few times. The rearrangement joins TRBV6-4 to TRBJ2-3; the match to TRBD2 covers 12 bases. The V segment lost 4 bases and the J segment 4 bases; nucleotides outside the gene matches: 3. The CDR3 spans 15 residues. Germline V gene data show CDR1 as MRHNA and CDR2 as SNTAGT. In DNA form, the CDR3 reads TGTGCCAGCAGTGCGACTAGCGGGGGAGCAGATACGCAGTATTTT. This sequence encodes CASSATSGGADTQYF.

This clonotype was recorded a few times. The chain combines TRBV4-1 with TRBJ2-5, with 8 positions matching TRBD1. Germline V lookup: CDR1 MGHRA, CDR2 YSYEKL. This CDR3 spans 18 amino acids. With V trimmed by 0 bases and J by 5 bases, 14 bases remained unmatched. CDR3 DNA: TGCGCCAGCAGCCAAGATCCGCAACCCCAGGGGGCGCAGGAGACCCAGTACTTC. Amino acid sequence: CASSQDPQPQGAQETQYF.

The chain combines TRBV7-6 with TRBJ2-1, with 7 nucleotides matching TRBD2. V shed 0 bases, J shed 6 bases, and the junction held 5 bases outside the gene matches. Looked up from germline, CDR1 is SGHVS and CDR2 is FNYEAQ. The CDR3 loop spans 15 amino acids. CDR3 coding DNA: TGTGCCAGCAGCTTAGCGGGAGGGCCAGTCAATGAGCAGTTCTTC. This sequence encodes CASSLAGGPVNEQFF.

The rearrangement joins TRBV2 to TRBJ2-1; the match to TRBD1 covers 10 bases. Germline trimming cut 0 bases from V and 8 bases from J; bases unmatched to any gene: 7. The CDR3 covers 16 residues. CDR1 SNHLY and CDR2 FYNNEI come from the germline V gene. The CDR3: CASSEASRDRGHEQFF. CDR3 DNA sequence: TGTGCCAGCAGTGAAGCTAGCCGGGACAGGGGACATGAGCAGTTCTTC.

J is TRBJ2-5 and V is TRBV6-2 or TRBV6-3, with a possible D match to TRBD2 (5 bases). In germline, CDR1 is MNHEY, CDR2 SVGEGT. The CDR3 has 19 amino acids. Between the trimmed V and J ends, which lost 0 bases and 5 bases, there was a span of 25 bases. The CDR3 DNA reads TGTGCCAGCAGTTACTCGAGCGCTAGCCTCATTATGGCTTGGGAGACCCAGTACTTC. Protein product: CASSYSSASLIMAWETQYF.

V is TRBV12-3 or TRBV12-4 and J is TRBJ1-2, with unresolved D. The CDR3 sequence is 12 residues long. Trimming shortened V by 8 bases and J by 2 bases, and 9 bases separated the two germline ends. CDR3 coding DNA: TGTGCCAGCGAAGGGCGGAACTATGGCTACACCTTC. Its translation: CASEGRNYGYTF.

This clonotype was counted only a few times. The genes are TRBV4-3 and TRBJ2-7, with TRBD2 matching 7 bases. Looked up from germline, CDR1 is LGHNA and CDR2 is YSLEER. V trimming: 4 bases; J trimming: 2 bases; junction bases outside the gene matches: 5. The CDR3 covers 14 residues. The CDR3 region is CASSPKRGPYEQYF. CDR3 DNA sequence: TGCGCCAGCAGCCCCAAGCGGGGCCCCTACGAGCAGTACTTC.

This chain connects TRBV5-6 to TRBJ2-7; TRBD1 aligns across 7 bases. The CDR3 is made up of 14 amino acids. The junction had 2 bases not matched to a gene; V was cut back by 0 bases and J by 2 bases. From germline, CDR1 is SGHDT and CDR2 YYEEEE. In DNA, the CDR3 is TGTGCCAGCAGCTTGGGGGACAGTACCTACGAGCAGTACTTC. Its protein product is CASSLGDSTYEQYF.

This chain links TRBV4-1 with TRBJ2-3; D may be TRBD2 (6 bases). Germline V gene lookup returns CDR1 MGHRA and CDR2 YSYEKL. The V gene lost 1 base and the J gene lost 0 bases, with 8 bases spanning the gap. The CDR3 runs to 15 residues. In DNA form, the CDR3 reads TGCGCCAGCAGCCAAGTGGGGACTAGCACAGATACGCAGTATTTT. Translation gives CASSQVGTSTDTQYF.

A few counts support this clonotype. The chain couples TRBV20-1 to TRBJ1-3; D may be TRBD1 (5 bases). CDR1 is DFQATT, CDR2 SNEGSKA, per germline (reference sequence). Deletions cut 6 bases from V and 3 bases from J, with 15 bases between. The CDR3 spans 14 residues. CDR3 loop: CSALQGLNGNTIYF. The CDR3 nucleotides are TGCAGTGCACTCCAGGGCCTCAATGGAAACACCATATATTTT.

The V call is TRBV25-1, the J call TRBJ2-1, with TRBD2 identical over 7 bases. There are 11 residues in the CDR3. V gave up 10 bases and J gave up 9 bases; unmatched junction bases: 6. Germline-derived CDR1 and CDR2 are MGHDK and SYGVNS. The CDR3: CAISWGGEQFF. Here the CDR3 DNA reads TGTGCCATTTCCTGGGGGGGTGAGCAGTTCTTC.

The CDR3 sequence is CASSPGGRFEAFF. As DNA, the CDR3 is TGTGCCAGCAGCCCAGGAGGGCGGTTCGAAGCTTTCTTT. The genes are TRBV7-6 and TRBJ1-1, with D unclear. Germline V gives CDR1 SGHVS, CDR2 FNYEAQ. Trimming took 5 bases from V and 8 from J, leaving 15 bases between them. The CDR3 consists of 13 residues. The variable domain in full, completed from reference TRBV7-6 and TRBJ1-1, reads GAGVSQSPRYKVTKRGQDVALRCDPISGHVSLYWYRQALGQGPEFLTYFNYEAQQDKSGLPNDRFSAERPEGSISTLTIQRTEQRDSAMYRCASSPGGRFEAFFGQGTRLTVV.

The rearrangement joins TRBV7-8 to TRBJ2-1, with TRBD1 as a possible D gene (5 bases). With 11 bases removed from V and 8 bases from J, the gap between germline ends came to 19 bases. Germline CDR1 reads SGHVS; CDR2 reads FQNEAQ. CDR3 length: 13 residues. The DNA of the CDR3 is TGTGCCGGATCTTTTCAGGGTAGGGATGAGCAGTTCTTC. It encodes CAGSFQGRDEQFF.

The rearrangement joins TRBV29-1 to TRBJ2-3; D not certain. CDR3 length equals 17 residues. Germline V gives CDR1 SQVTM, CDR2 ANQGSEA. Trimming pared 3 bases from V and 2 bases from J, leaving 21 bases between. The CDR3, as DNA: TGCAGCGTTGAGAAGGGTCCCCACCGGGTTCCCACAGATACGCAGTATTTT. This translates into CSVEKGPHRVPTDTQYF.

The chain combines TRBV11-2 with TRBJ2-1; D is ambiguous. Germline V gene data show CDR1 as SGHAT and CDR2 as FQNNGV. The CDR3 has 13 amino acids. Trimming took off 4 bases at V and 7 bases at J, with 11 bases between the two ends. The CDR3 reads CASSSLDWNEQFF. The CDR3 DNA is TGTGCCAGCAGCTCCTTAGACTGGAATGAGCAGTTCTTC.

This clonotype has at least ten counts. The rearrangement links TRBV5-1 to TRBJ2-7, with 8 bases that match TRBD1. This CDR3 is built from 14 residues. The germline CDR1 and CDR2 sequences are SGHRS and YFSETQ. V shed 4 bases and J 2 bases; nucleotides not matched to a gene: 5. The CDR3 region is CASSPGQDAYEQYF. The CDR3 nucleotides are TGCGCCAGCAGCCCGGGACAGGACGCCTACGAGCAGTACTTC.

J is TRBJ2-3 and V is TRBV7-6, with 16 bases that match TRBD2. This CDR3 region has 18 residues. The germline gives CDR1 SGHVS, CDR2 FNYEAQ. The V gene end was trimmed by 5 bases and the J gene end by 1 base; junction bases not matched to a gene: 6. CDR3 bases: TGTGCCAGCAGCCAGGGACTAGCGGGGGGGCCGGGCACAGATACGCAGTATTTT. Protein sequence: CASSQGLAGGPGTDTQYF.

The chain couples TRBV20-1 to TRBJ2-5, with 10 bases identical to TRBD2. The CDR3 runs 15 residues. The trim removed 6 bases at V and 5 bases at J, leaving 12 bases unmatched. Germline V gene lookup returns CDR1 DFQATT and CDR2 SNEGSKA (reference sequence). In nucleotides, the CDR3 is TGCAGTGCCGAACCCCCGGGACTAGCGATGGAGACCCAGTACTTC. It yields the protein CSAEPPGLAMETQYF.